This TCR beta chain comes out of a study of T-cell reconstitution after alpha-beta-depleted transplantation in children. Findings of the study overall: Roughly two months post-transplant, alpha-beta T cells reportedly originated from several hundred graft clones that had expanded. Surviving recipient T cells and intrathymic progenitors accounted for some patients' high TCRbeta diversity at day 60. T-cell numbers and diversity, one year after transplant, stemmed largely from T cells that were newly produced.

The CDR3 contains 16 residues. Trimming pared 5 bases from V and 3 bases from J, leaving 17 bases between. A library of TCRbeta sequences, prepared with unique molecular identifiers, was generated. MiXCR was run by TCRdb on the PCR reads, yielding one entry per CDR3 protein. The table lists about 250,000 distinct CDR3 sequences, 20% to 30% of them singletons. Comment on this clonotype: Its matching antigen is unknown.

The receptor comes from a female patient aged 2-9 years who had a stem cell transplant for congenital amegakaryocytic thrombocytopenia, so the T cells may come from the graft donor. The source was PBMCs, mostly from graft donor cells, collected 360 days after TCRalphabeta/CD19-depleted stem cell transplant. The V and J genes are TRBV12-3 or TRBV12-4 and TRBJ2-1; D is possibly TRBD2 (6 bases). CDR3 nucleotides: TGTGCCAGCAGTACCAACCGGCTAGCGCTCTACAATGAGCAGTTCTTC. Residues: CASSTNRLALYNEQFF.